The T cell receptor beta chain under discussion was sequenced for a study of metastatic and nonmetastatic thyroid tumors. This clone was seen many times. Under the authors' procedure: Built for papillary thyroid cancer, a distant-metastasis classifier drew on CDR3 differences across clinicopathological groups. TCRdb re-called clones via MiXCR from the PCR reads. TCRdb, rather than the study authors, made the V and J calls. The sample consists of 25,000 to 30,000 clones, 20% to 25% of them appearing once. The CDR3 runs 16 residues. Trimming pared 3 bases from V and 4 bases from J, leaving 15 bases between. Germline V gene data show CDR1 as MGHDK and CDR2 as SYGVNS. Each patient came to thyroid surgery without any prior treatment (of any kind).

This sequence was found in a male donor with papillary thyroid cancer or a benign thyroid nodule (not recorded which). Some clones in this sample may be carry-over from other donors' samples. The sequenced material came from blood. The V and J genes are TRBV25-1 and TRBJ2-2; possible D gene TRBD1, 8 bases. The CDR3 loop is CASSDLTGEGTGELFF. CDR3 DNA sequence: TGTGCCAGCAGTGACCTGACAGGGGAGGGCACCGGGGAGCTGTTTTTT.